One sample yielded the 10 T cell receptor beta chains listed below, sequenced in a study of blood T cell repertoires in COVID-19. Profiled with immunoSEQ multiplex PCR; TCRdb holds only in-frame clones, not every one. The repertoire holds approximately 150,000 clones, with roughly 84% as singletons. The sequencing sample was made of peripheral blood. All receptors come from a human donor in a cohort sampled during active COVID-19.

The chain has TRBV9 and TRBJ2-4; TRBD1 matches 8 bases. Germline-derived CDR1 and CDR2 are SGDLS and YYNGEE. The CDR3 totals 15 residues. Trimming cost V 3 bases and J 6 bases; bases outside gene matches: 8. CDR3 sequence reads: CASSGDRGGGNIQYF. The DNA of the CDR3 is TGTGCCAGCAGCGGCGACAGGGGAGGTGGAAACATTCAGTACTTC.

CDR3 DNA sequence: TGTGCCAGCTCACCTACATCATTTATTGATACGCAGTATTTT. It codes for CASSPTSFIDTQYF. V and J are TRBV18 and TRBJ2-3; no definite D call. Between the trimmed V and J ends, which lost 3 bases and 6 bases, there was a span of 13 bases. The CDR3 sequence is 14 residues long. In germline, CDR1 is KGHSH, CDR2 LQKENI.

The J gene is TRBJ2-7, the V gene TRBV2; 7 positions match TRBD1. The V and J ends lost 2 bases and 4 bases, in that order; junction bases with no gene match: 8. Germline lookup yields CDR1 SNHLY and CDR2 FYNNEI. The CDR3 has 15 amino acids. This chain's CDR3 is CASSERDSSGYEQYF. The CDR3, as DNA: TGTGCCAGCAGTGAACGGGACAGCTCGGGGTACGAGCAGTACTTC.

The V call is TRBV6-1, the J call TRBJ1-1; TRBD1 is a possible D gene (5 bases). The CDR3 is 14 residues long. CDR1 and CDR2 from the germline V gene are MNHNS and SASEGT. V was clipped by 2 bases and J by 4 bases, with 11 bases between them. CDR3 nucleotides: TGTGCCAGCAGTGAATTGGGGGGGAGCACTGAAGCTTTCTTT. This sequence encodes CASSELGGSTEAFF.

V and J are TRBV12-3 or TRBV12-4 and TRBJ1-2; TRBD1 is a possible D gene (6 bases). The CDR3 loop spans 13 amino acids. V lost 3 bases, J lost 9 bases, and 14 bases lay in between. This chain's CDR3 is CASSFWSGDSYTF. CDR3 bases: TGTGCCAGCAGTTTTTGGTCAGGGGATAGCTACACCTTC.

The chain couples TRBV4-2 to TRBJ1-2, with a weak D call TRBD1 (6 bases). The CDR3 is 15 residues long. The V gene's germline CDR1 is LGHNA and CDR2 YNFKEQ. V was trimmed by 2 bases and J by 3 bases, leaving 13 bases between them. In DNA, the CDR3 is TGTGCCAGCAGCCAATCCGACAGGAATTACTATGGCTACACCTTC. Residues: CASSQSDRNYYGYTF.

The chain combines TRBV7-8 with TRBJ1-6; 8 bases agree with TRBD1. The CDR3 length is 19 residues. The germline gives CDR1 SGHVS, CDR2 FQNEAQ. V lost 5 bases to trimming and J lost 5 bases; unmatched junction nucleotides: 17. The CDR3 region has the DNA TGTGCCAGCAGCCGCAGGGGGCTCGGGTTGGTCCTAAATAATTCACCCCTCCACTTT. Amino acids: CASSRRGLGLVLNNSPLHF.

The V call is TRBV4-2, the J call TRBJ1-6, with D possibly matching TRBD1 (5 bases). CDR1 LGHNA and CDR2 YNFKEQ come from the germline V gene. The germline V and J ends were trimmed by 0 bases and 10 bases, with 19 bases remaining between them. This CDR3 spans 17 amino acids. The chain's CDR3 is CASSQDFLRQGGSPLHF. For the CDR3, the DNA is TGTGCCAGCAGCCAAGATTTCCTCAGGCAGGGAGGGTCACCCCTCCACTTT.

The chain links TRBV28 to TRBJ1-2; TRBD1 might be the D (6 bases). The CDR3 is 12 residues long. Germline loops: CDR1 MDHEN, CDR2 SYDVKM. Trimming stripped 6 bases from V and 9 bases from J, with 14 bases between. The CDR3 DNA is TGTGCCAGCAGCCGCAGGGGCGGAAGCTACACCTTC. Residues: CASSRRGGSYTF.

This clone came up once. CDR3 residues: CASSFLDSRWAEKLFF. CDR3 nucleotide sequence: TGTGCCAGCAGCTTCCTAGACAGCCGGTGGGCTGAAAAACTGTTTTTT. V and J are TRBV11-2 and TRBJ1-4; maybe TRBD1 (5 bases). V gave up 3 bases and J gave up 7 bases, with 18 bases separating them. Germline CDR1 reads SGHAT; CDR2 reads FQNNGV. This CDR3 has 16 residues.